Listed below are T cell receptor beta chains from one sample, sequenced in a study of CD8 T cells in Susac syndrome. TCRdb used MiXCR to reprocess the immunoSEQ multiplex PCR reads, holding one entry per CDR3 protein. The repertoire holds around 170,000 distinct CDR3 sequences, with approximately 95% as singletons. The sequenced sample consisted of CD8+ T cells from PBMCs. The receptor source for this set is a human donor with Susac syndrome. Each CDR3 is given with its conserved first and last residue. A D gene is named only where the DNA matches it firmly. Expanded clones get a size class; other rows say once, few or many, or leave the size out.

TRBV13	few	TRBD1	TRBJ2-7	TGTGCCAGCAGCCGGGACAGCTACGAGCAGTACTTC	CASSRDSYEQYF
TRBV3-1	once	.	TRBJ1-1	TGTGCCAGCAGCCAAGCCAAACGGGCGAACACTGAAGCTTTCTTT	CASSQAKRANTEAFF
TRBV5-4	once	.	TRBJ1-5	TGTGCCAGCAGCTTGGAGCCAGGGCACCATCAGCCCCAGCATTTT	CASSLEPGHHQPQHF
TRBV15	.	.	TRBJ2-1	TGTGCCACCAGCAGAGAAGGTGACAATGAGCAGTTCTTC	CATSREGDNEQFF
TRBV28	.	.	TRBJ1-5	TGTGCCAGCAGTCGGGGGATCAATCAGCCCCAGCATTTT	CASSRGINQPQHF
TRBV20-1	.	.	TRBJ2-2	TGCAGTGCTAGAGGGGCAGGCGGAAAGAACACCGGGGAGCTGTTTTTT	CSARGAGGKNTGELFF
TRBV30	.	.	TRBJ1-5	TGTGCCTGGAGTGTAAAGGACGGTCAGCCCCAGCATTTT	CAWSVKDGQPQHF
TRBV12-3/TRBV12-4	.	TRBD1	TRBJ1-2	TGTGCCAGCAGTTTATCCGGACAGGGGGGCGATGGCTACACCTTC	CASSLSGQGGDGYTF
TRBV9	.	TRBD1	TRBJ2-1	TGTGCCAGCAGCGTAGATGGACAGGGTTTCGATGAGCAGTTCTTC	CASSVDGQGFDEQFF
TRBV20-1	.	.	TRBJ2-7	TGCAGTGCTATATCCTCTGCAACCGAACCCTACGAGCAGTACTTC	CSAISSATEPYEQYF
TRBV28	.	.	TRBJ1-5	TGTGCCAGCAGTTTATGGCGAGCGGGGGGATCAAATCAGCCCCAGCATTTT	CASSLWRAGGSNQPQHF
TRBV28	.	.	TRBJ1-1	TGTGCCAGCAGTTTATCTGTAGGCACCCCGAACACTGAAGCTTTCTTT	CASSLSVGTPNTEAFF
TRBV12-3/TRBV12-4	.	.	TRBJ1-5	TGTGCCAGCAGTTTATGGGCTAGCAATCAGCCCCAGCATTTT	CASSLWASNQPQHF
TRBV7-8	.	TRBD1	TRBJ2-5	TGTGCCAGCAGCGTACAGGACAGGGGGTTCGGAAAAGAGACCCAGTACTTC	CASSVQDRGFGKETQYF
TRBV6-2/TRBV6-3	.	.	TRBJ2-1	TGTGCCAGCAGTTCCGGCGGGATACGAAACGATGAGCAGTTCTTC	CASSSGGIRNDEQFF
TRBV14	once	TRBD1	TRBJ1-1	TGTGCCAGCAGCCAAGCAGGGGGTCAAGCTTTCTTT	CASSQAGGQAFF
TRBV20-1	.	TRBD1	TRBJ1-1	TGCAGTGCTAGTTTTGGACAGGGGGTCACTGAAGCTTTCTTT	CSASFGQGVTEAFF
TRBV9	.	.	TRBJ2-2	TGTGCCAGCTATGGGGGAAACACCGGGGAGCTGTTTTTT	CASYGGNTGELFF
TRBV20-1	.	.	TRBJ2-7	TGCAGTGCTAGGGGGCTCCTCGAGCAGTACTTC	CSARGLLEQYF
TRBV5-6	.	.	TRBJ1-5	TGTGCCAGCAGCTTCTGGCAGTTCAATCAGCCCCAGCATTTT	CASSFWQFNQPQHF
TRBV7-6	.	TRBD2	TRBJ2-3	TGTGCCAGCAGCTCGGGACTAGCGGGAGTAGCGGATACGCAGTATTTT	CASSSGLAGVADTQYF
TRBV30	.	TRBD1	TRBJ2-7	TGTGCCTGGACGCTTGGACAGGGAAACGAGCAGTACTTC	CAWTLGQGNEQYF
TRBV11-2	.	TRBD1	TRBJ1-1	TGTGCCAGCAGCAAGAAAGCACAGGGGGCTTTTGACACTGAAGCTTTCTTT	CASSKKAQGAFDTEAFF
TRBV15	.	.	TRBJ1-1	TGTGCCACGAGCGGTAGAGGCAACACTGAAGCTTTCTTT	CATSGRGNTEAFF
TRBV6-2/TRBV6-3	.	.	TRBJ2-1	TGTGCCAGCAGTCTCCGGGGCTACAATGAGCAGTTCTTC	CASSLRGYNEQFF
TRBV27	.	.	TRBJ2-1	TGTGCCAGCAGTTTAAGCGGCGACCCCTACAATGAGCAGTTCTTC	CASSLSGDPYNEQFF
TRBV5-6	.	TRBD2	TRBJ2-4	TGTGCCAGCAGCTTATCTATAGCGGGAATCAACATTCAGTACTTC	CASSLSIAGINIQYF
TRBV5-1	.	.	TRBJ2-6	TGCGCCAGCGGGAAGGACGTGTCTGGGGCCAACGTCCTGACTTTC	CASGKDVSGANVLTF